This TCR beta chain was retrieved from a study of cytomegalovirus exposure and HLA in healthy donors. The PCR ran on 60 Vbeta and 13 Jbeta primers. The data were produced by immunoSEQ multiplex PCR, yet TCRdb's version contains in-frame clones alone and is incomplete. This sample yields around 150,000 clones, of which approximately 83% are seen a single time; roughly 2% belongs to the top ten. This clone was observed a few times. Trimming stripped 0 bases from V and 5 bases from J, with 13 bases between. The CDR3 is 15 residues long. The germline CDR1 and CDR2 sequences are WNHNN and SYGVQD (reference sequence).

This chain links TRBV10-1 with TRBJ1-1; no clear D. The sequencing input was PBMCs. This clonotype originated in a woman aged 40 to 50 in good health and CMV-seronegative. CDR3 in DNA: TGCGCCAGCAGTGAGTCGACGGGGAGGGAGACTGAAGCTTTCTTT. Translation gives CASSESTGRETEAFF.